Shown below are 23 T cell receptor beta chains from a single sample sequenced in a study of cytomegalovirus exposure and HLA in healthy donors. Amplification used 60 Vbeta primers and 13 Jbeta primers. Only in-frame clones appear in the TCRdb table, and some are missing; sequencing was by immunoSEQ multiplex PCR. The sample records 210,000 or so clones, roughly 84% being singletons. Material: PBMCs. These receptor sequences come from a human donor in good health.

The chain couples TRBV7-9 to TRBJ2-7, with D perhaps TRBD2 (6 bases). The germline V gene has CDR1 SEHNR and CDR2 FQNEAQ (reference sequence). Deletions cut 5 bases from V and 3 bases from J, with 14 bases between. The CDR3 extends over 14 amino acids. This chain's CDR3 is CASSPPGLYYEQYF. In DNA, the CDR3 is TGTGCCAGCAGCCCTCCGGGACTTTACTACGAGCAGTACTTC.

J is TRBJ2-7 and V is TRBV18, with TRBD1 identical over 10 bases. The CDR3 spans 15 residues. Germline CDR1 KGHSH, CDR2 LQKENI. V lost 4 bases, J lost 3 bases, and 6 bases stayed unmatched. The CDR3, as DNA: TGTGCCAGCTCACGCGCCGGGACAGGGGACTACGAGCAGTACTTC. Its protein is CASSRAGTGDYEQYF.

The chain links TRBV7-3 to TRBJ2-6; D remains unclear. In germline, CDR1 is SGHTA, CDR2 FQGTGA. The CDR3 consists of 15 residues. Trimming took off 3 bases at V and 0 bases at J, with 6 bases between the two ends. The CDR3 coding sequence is TGTGCCAGCAGCTTGGGCAACTCTGGGGCCAACGTCCTGACTTTC. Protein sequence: CASSLGNSGANVLTF.

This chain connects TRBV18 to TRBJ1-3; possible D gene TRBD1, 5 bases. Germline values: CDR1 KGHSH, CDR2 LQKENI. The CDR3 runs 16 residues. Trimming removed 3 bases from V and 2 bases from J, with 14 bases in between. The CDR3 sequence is CASSPNQGNAGNTIYF. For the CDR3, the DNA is TGTGCCAGCTCACCCAATCAGGGTAATGCTGGAAACACCATATATTTT.

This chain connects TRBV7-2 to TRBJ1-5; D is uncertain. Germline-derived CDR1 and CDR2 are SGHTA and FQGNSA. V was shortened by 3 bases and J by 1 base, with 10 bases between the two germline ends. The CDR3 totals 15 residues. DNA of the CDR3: TGTGCCAGCAGCTTGCTTCCGAGGAGCAATCAGCCCCAGCATTTT. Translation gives CASSLLPRSNQPQHF.

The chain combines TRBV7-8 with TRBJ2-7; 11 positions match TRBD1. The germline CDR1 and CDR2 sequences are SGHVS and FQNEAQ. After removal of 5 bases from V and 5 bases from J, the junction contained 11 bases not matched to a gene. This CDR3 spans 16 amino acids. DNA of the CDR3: TGTGCCAGCAGCCCGAATCCGGGACAGGGGGAACACGAGCAGTACTTC. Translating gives CASSPNPGQGEHEQYF.

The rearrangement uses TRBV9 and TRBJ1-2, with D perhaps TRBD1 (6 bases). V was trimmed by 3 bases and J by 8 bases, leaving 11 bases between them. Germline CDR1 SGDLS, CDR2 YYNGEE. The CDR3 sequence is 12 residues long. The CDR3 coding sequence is TGTGCCAGCAGCGGCGACAGGCGGGGCTACACCTTC. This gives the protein CASSGDRRGYTF.

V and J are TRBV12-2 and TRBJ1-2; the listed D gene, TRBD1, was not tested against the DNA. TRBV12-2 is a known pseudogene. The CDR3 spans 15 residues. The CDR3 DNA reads TGTGCAAGTCGCTCCGGGTGGACAGGTAACTATGGCTACACCTTC. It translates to CASRSGWTGNYGYTF.

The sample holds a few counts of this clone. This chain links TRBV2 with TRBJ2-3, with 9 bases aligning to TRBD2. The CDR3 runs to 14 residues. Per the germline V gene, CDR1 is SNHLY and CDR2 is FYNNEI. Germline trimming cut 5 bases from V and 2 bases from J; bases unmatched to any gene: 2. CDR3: CASSRLADTDTQYF. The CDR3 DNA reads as TGTGCCAGCAGTCGACTAGCGGACACAGATACGCAGTATTTT.

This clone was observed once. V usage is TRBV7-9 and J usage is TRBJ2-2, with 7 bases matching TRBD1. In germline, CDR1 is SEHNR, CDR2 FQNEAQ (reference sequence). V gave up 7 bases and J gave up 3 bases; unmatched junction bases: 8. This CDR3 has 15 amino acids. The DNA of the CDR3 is TGTGCCAGCAAAGAAAGGGGGCTAGACACCGGGGAGCTGTTTTTT. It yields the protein CASKERGLDTGELFF.

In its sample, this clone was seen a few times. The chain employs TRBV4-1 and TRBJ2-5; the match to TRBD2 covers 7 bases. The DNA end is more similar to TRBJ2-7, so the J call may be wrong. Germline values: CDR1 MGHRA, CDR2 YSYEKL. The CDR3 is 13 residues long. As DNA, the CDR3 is TGCGCCAGCAGTCATTCCAGGGAGGGCGAGCAGTACTTC. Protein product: CASSHSREGEQYF.

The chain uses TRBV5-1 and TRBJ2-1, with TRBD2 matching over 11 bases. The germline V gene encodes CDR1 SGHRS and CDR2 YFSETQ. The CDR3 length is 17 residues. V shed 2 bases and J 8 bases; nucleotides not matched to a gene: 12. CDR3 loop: CASSLRPGLAVSDEQFF. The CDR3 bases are TGCGCCAGCAGCTTAAGACCGGGACTAGCGGTATCCGATGAGCAGTTCTTC. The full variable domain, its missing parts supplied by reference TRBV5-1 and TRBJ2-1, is KAGVTQTPRYLIKTRGQQVTLSCSPISGHRSVSWYQQTPGQGLQFLFEYFSETQRNKGNFPGRFSGRQFSNSRSEMNVSTLELGDSALYLCASSLRPGLAVSDEQFFGPGTRLTVL.

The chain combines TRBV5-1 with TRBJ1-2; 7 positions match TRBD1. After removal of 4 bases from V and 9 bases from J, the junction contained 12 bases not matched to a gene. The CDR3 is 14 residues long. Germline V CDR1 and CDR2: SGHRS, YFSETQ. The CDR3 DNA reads TGCGCCAGCAGCGATGGACAGGAAGGGTTACGCTACACCTTC. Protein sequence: CASSDGQEGLRYTF. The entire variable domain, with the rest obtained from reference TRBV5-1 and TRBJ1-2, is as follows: KAGVTQTPRYLIKTRGQQVTLSCSPISGHRSVSWYQQTPGQGLQFLFEYFSETQRNKGNFPGRFSGRQFSNSRSEMNVSTLELGDSALYLCASSDGQEGLRYTFGSGTRLTVV.

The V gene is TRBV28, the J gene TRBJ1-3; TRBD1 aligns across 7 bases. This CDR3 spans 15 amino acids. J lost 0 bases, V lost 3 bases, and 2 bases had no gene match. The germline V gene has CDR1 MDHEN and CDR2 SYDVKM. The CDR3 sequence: CASSLAGGSGNTIYF. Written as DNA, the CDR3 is TGTGCCAGCAGTTTGGCAGGGGGCTCTGGAAACACCATATATTTT.

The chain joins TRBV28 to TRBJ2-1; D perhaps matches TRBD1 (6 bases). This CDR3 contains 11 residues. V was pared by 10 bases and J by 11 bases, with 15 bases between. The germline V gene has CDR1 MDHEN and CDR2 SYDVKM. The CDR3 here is CAIERGSQQFF. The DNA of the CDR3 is TGTGCCATCGAGAGGGGGTCACAGCAGTTCTTC. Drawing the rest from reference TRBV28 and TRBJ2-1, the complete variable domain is DVKVTQSSRYLVKRTGEKVFLECVQDMDHENMFWYRQDPGLGLRLIYFSYDVKMKEKGDIPEGYSVSREKKERFSLILESASTNQTSMYLCAIERGSQQFFGPGTRLTVL.

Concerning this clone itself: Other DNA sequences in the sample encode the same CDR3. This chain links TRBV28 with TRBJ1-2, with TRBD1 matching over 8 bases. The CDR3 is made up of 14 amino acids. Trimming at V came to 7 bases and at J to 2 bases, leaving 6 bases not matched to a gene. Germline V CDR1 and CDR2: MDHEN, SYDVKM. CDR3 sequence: CASTQGAGNYGYTF. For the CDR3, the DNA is TGTGCCAGCACCCAGGGGGCTGGGAACTATGGCTACACCTTC.

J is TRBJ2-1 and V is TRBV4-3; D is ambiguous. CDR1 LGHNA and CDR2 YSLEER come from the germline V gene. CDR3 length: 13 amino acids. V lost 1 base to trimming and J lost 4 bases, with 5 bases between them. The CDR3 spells CASSQGAYNEQFF. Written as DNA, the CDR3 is TGCGCCAGCAGCCAAGGCGCGTACAATGAGCAGTTCTTC.

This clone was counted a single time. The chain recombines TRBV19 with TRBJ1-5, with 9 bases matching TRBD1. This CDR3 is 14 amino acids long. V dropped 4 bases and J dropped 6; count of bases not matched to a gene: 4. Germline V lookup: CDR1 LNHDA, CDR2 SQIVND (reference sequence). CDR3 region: CASSRQGEGQPQHF. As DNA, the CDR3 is TGTGCCAGTAGTAGACAGGGGGAGGGTCAGCCCCAGCATTTT.

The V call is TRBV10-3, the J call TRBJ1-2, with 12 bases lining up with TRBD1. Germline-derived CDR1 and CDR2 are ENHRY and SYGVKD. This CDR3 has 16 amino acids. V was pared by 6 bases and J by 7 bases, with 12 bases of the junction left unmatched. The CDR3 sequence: CAISEAGTGGGGGYTF. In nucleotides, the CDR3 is TGTGCCATCAGCGAGGCCGGGACAGGGGGCGGCGGTGGCTACACCTTC.

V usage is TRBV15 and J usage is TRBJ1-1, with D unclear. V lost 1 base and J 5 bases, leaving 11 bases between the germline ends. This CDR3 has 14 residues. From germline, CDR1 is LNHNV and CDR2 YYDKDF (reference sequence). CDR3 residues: CATSRVQVWTEAFF. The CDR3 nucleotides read TGTGCCACCAGCAGAGTCCAGGTTTGGACTGAAGCTTTCTTT.

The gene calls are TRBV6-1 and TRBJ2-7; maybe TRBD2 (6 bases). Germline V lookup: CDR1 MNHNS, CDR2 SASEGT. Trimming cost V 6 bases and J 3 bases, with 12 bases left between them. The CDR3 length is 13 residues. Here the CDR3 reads CASSRDSNYEQYF. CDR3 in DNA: TGTGCCAGCAGCCGGGACTCAAACTACGAGCAGTACTTC.

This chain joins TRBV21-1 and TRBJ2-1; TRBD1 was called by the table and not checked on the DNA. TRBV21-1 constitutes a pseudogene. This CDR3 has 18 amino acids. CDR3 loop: CASSTSGQHTDGPHEQFF. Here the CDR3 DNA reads TGTGCCAGCAGCACTTCCGGACAGCATACGGACGGGCCACATGAGCAGTTCTTC.

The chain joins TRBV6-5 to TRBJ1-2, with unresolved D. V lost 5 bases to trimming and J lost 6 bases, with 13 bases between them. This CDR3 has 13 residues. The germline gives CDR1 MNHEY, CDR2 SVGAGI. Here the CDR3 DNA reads TGTGCCAGCAGTCCCGACTTTAGCAATGGCTACACCTTC. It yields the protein CASSPDFSNGYTF.